Each of the 28 T cell receptor beta chains below was sequenced from the same sample in a study of T cells in narcolepsy. Only in-frame clones appear in the TCRdb table, and some are missing; sequencing was by immunoSEQ multiplex PCR. The table records under 35,000 clones, over 80% of them present only once. Sequencing used memory (CD45RA-) CD4+ T cells from blood. All receptors come from a human donor in good health.

This clone showed up just once. J is TRBJ1-1 and V is TRBV29-1, with D possibly being TRBD1 (6 bases). The CDR3 covers 12 residues. Trimming took 7 bases from V and 2 from J, leaving 11 bases between them. CDR1 and CDR2 (germline): SQVTM, ANQGSEA. CDR3 region: CSGSRGNTEAFF. In nucleotides, the CDR3 is TGCAGCGGGAGCAGGGGTAACACTGAAGCTTTCTTT.

This clone was recorded once. The CDR3 protein is CASSLEPAKNIQYF. For the CDR3, the DNA is TGTGCCAGCAGCTTAGAGCCAGCCAAAAACATTCAGTACTTC. This rearrangement joins TRBV7-2 to TRBJ2-4, with D uncertain. The CDR3 length is 14 residues. Germline-derived CDR1 and CDR2 are SGHTA and FQGNSA. The ends were cut back, 1 base at V and 0 bases at J, with 4 bases in the middle.

The J gene is TRBJ1-1, the V gene TRBV30, with D possibly matching TRBD1 (5 bases). The CDR3 is made up of 13 amino acids. V was pared by 1 base and J by 5 bases, with 11 bases between. Germline CDR1 GTSNPN, CDR2 SVGIG (reference sequence). The CDR3 loop is CAWSEGDGTEAFF. In DNA form, the CDR3 reads TGTGCCTGGAGTGAAGGGGACGGTACTGAAGCTTTCTTT.

V is TRBV5-6 and J is TRBJ2-5; perhaps TRBD2 as D (6 bases). CDR3 size: 13 residues. Deletions cut 0 bases from V and 5 bases from J, with 8 bases between. Germline CDR1 is SGHDT and CDR2 is YYEEEE. This CDR3 is CASSLAGVETQYF. The CDR3 nucleotides read TGTGCCAGCAGCTTGGCGGGGGTTGAGACCCAGTACTTC.

The rearrangement links TRBV7-6 to TRBJ1-4, with D unresolved. Germline V gene sequence: CDR1 SGHVS, CDR2 FNYEAQ. With 5 bases removed from V and 0 bases from J, the gap between germline ends came to 10 bases. The CDR3 has 15 amino acids. The CDR3 spells CASSPRRATNEKLFF. The CDR3 region has the DNA TGTGCCAGCAGCCCGCGCCGGGCAACTAATGAAAAACTGTTTTTT.

The chain employs TRBV5-1 and TRBJ2-4; possible D gene TRBD2, 5 bases. The CDR3 runs to 16 residues. From germline, CDR1 is SGHRS and CDR2 YFSETQ. V was pared by 2 bases and J by 0 bases, with 12 bases between. CDR3 region: CASSFWGDLAKNIQYF. CDR3 nucleotide sequence: TGCGCCAGCAGCTTTTGGGGAGATCTAGCCAAAAACATTCAGTACTTC.

This CDR3 is CASSVTPAGPSTDTQYF. DNA for the CDR3: TGTGCCAGCAGTGTTACTCCGGCGGGACCTAGCACAGATACGCAGTATTTT. The chain combines TRBV2 with TRBJ2-3, with D perhaps matching TRBD2 (6 bases). V dropped 4 bases and J dropped 0 bases, with 17 bases sitting between them. In germline, CDR1 is SNHLY, CDR2 FYNNEI. The CDR3 is 17 amino acids.

Only a few counts were recorded for this clone. V usage is TRBV2 and J usage is TRBJ1-1; D not certain. V was trimmed by 4 bases and J by 7 bases, leaving 10 bases between them. This CDR3 spans 12 amino acids. CDR1 is SNHLY and CDR2 is FYNNEI in the germline V gene. DNA of the CDR3: TGTGCCAGCAGTGGCTTCAGGAGTGAAGCTTTCTTT. As protein: CASSGFRSEAFF. Full variable domain (rest looked up from reference TRBV2 and TRBJ1-1): EPEVTQTPSHQVTQMGQEVILRCVPISNHLYFYWYRQILGQKVEFLVSFYNNEISEKSEIFDDQFSVERPDGSNFTLKIRSTKLEDSAMYFCASSGFRSEAFFGQGTRLTVV.

The rearrangement joins TRBV6-4 to TRBJ1-1; D remains ambiguous. There are 13 residues in the CDR3. Looked up from germline, CDR1 is MRHNA and CDR2 is SNTAGT. V shed 0 bases and J shed 1 base, with 3 bases lying between them. CDR3 sequence reads: CASSDSGNTEAFF. In DNA form, the CDR3 reads TGTGCCAGCAGTGACTCGGGGAACACTGAAGCTTTCTTT.

The chain uses TRBV5-1 and TRBJ2-7, with TRBD1 matching 8 bases. Germline lookup yields CDR1 SGHRS and CDR2 YFSETQ. The CDR3 spans 16 residues. Germline trimming cut 2 bases from V and 0 bases from J; bases unmatched to any gene: 7. The CDR3: CASSLQATGVSYEQYF. The CDR3 bases are TGCGCCAGCAGCTTACAGGCGACAGGGGTCTCCTACGAGCAGTACTTC.

This clone was counted between two and nine times. The CDR3 DNA is TGTGCCAGCAGCCCCGGACAGGGGCCTGGAAACACCATATATTTT. Encoded protein: CASSPGQGPGNTIYF. The V and J genes are TRBV11-3 and TRBJ1-3, with 9 bases fitting TRBD1. The CDR3 spans 15 residues. In germline, CDR1 is SGHNT, CDR2 YENEEA. After removal of 5 bases from V and 2 bases from J, the junction contained 4 bases not matched to a gene.

As regards this clone: No conserved phenylalanine or tryptophan is present at the end of the CDR3, so a read error is the likely explanation. The DNA is omitted, as the CDR3 cannot be located on it reliably, and the CDR3 follows TCRdb's listing. The genes are TRBV27 and TRBJ2-7; TRBD2 is the table's D call and was not checked against the DNA. CDR1 and CDR2 (germline): MNHEY, SMNVEV (reference sequence). A total of 11 residues make up the CDR3, ends included. CDR3 in amino acids: CASSSFDCPII.

This sequence joins TRBV27 and TRBJ2-2, with a weak D call TRBD2 (5 bases). From germline, CDR1 is MNHEY and CDR2 SMNVEV (reference sequence). Trimming stripped 3 bases from V and 5 bases from J, with 19 bases between. The CDR3 is made up of 17 amino acids. The DNA for the CDR3 is TGTGCCAGCAGTTTTTACGGGGTGTCAGGATTTACCGGGGAGCTGTTTTTT. Its translation: CASSFYGVSGFTGELFF.

The gene calls are TRBV10-3 and TRBJ2-3; 10 nucleotides match TRBD2. The germline V gene has CDR1 ENHRY and CDR2 SYGVKD. Unmatched junction bases numbered 3, after V lost 11 bases and J lost 4 bases. The CDR3 is 12 amino acids. The CDR3 region is CASGTSADTQYF. The CDR3 nucleotides are TGTGCCTCAGGGACTAGCGCAGATACGCAGTATTTT.

V and J are TRBV5-4 and TRBJ2-1, with TRBD1 matching 9 bases. V shed 2 bases and J 5 bases; nucleotides not matched to a gene: 5. The CDR3 spans 15 residues. Germline CDR1 reads SGHNT; CDR2 reads YYREEE (reference sequence). CDR3 in DNA: TGTGCCAGCAGCTTTGGGACAGGGATTCACAATGAGCAGTTCTTC. Amino acid sequence: CASSFGTGIHNEQFF.

The CDR3 bases are TGTGCCAGCAGCTTAGTCCAGCGGGGGACGCAAGAGACCCAGTACTTC. This gives the protein CASSLVQRGTQETQYF. The V call is TRBV7-7, the J call TRBJ2-5, with 8 bases fitting TRBD2. The germline CDR1 and CDR2 sequences are SSHAT and FNYEAQ (reference sequence). The CDR3 has 16 amino acids. V lost 1 base, J lost 2 bases, and 6 bases stayed unmatched.

In its sample, this clone was seen a few times. The chain recombines TRBV6-6 with TRBJ1-5, with D uncertain. Trimming cost V 7 bases and J 2 bases, with 15 bases left between them. Germline CDR1 and CDR2: MNHNY and SVGAGI (reference sequence). The CDR3 covers 15 residues. CDR3 DNA: TGTGCCAGCACCAACATAGGAATGGGCAATCAGCCCCAGCATTTT. This gives the protein CASTNIGMGNQPQHF.

The CDR3 sequence is CASSLAQGPNQPQHF. The CDR3 DNA follows: TGTGCCAGCAGTTTGGCACAGGGACCCAATCAGCCCCAGCATTTT. This chain links TRBV27 with TRBJ1-5, with a tentative D call TRBD1 (6 bases). Trimming shortened V by 3 bases and J by 3 bases, and 12 bases separated the two germline ends. The CDR3 consists of 15 residues. CDR1 is MNHEY and CDR2 is SMNVEV in the germline V gene (reference sequence).

The chain recombines TRBV15 with TRBJ1-2; tentatively, D is TRBD1 (5 bases). This CDR3 has 15 residues. The V gene's germline CDR1 is LNHNV and CDR2 YYDKDF (reference sequence). The V end lost 1 base, the J end lost 5 bases, and 14 bases lay between the germline ends. CDR3 amino acids: CATSRVVRGEYGYTF. DNA for the CDR3: TGTGCCACCAGCAGAGTAGTGAGGGGCGAATATGGCTACACCTTC.

The chain employs TRBV28 and TRBJ1-3, with unresolved D. The CDR3 length is 14 residues. The V gene lost 5 bases and the J gene lost 4 bases, with 12 bases spanning the gap. Germline CDR1 reads MDHEN; CDR2 reads SYDVKM. CDR3 amino acids: CASSDPDVGNTIYF. DNA for the CDR3: TGTGCCAGCAGTGATCCGGACGTAGGAAACACCATATATTTT.

The rearrangement joins TRBV21-1 to TRBJ1-3. TRBV21-1 is noted as a pseudogene. The CDR3 contains 15 residues. This chain's CDR3 is CASSTWVPSKRTIYF. CDR3 DNA: TGTGCCAGCAGCACCTGGGTCCCTTCAAAACGGACCATATATTTT.

CDR3 coding DNA: TGTGCCAGCAGTTTAGGTGGGGTCGGCGGGACTGAAGCTTTCTTT. Its translation: CASSLGGVGGTEAFF. The chain combines TRBV27 with TRBJ1-1; D unresolved. The germline V and J ends were trimmed by 2 bases and 5 bases, with 15 bases remaining between them. The CDR3 extends over 15 amino acids. Germline CDR1 and CDR2: MNHEY and SMNVEV (reference sequence).

This chain uses TRBV12-1 with TRBJ1-2; the table's D gene call, TRBD1, was not cross checked with the DNA. TRBV12-1 corresponds to a pseudogene. This CDR3 spans 14 amino acids. CDR3 nucleotides: TGTGCCAGCAGCTCCCAGGACAGGGGGTATGGCTACACCTTC. Translated: CASSSQDRGYGYTF.

The chain employs TRBV5-4 and TRBJ2-3; D is unresolved. CDR1 and CDR2 from the germline V gene are SGHNT and YYREEE (reference sequence). Trimming took off 4 bases at V and 3 bases at J, with 9 bases between the two ends. The CDR3 consists of 13 residues. CDR3 nucleotide sequence: TGTGCCAGCAGCCCAGGAAATACAGATACGCAGTATTTT. This translates into CASSPGNTDTQYF.

The chain carries TRBV19 and TRBJ2-3; 8 bases map to TRBD1. The length of the CDR3 is 15 residues. Per the germline V gene, CDR1 is LNHDA and CDR2 is SQIVND (reference sequence). The V segment lost 4 bases and the J segment 3 bases; nucleotides outside the gene matches: 6. The CDR3 DNA reads TGTGCCAGTAGTACGGACAGGGTGGGAACAGATACGCAGTATTTT. Protein sequence: CASSTDRVGTDTQYF.

This chain uses TRBV2 with TRBJ2-3, with TRBD2 matching 7 bases. The CDR3 length is 14 residues. CDR1 and CDR2 from the germline V gene are SNHLY and FYNNEI. V was pared by 5 bases and J by 5 bases, with 7 bases of the junction left unmatched. This chain's CDR3 is CASSPGLSGDTQYF. The CDR3 nucleotides are TGTGCCAGCAGTCCGGGACTATCTGGAGATACGCAGTATTTT.

The chain has TRBV11-3 and TRBJ1-1; 7 positions agree with TRBD1. Germline trimming cut 6 bases from V and 7 bases from J; bases unmatched to any gene: 5. Germline assignment: CDR1 SGHNT and CDR2 YENEEA. CDR3 length: 12 amino acids. CDR3 nucleotide sequence: TGTGCCAGCAGTAACAGGGGAGGTGAAGCTTTCTTT. Translating it yields CASSNRGGEAFF.

V and J are TRBV27 and TRBJ2-3; D ambiguous. Trimming stripped 5 bases from V and 5 bases from J, with 26 bases between. CDR1 and CDR2 (germline): MNHEY, SMNVEV (reference sequence). This CDR3 spans 18 amino acids. CDR3 protein: CASSPLTSLGFVVDTQYF. The CDR3 DNA follows: TGTGCCAGCAGTCCCCTGACCTCCCTGGGTTTTGTCGTAGATACGCAGTATTTT.